A selection of T cell receptor beta chains follows, all from one sample in a study of blood T cell repertoires in COVID-19. Profiled with immunoSEQ multiplex PCR; TCRdb holds only in-frame clones, not every one. Of some 120,000 clones listed, 85% to 90% are singletons. The sequenced material came from peripheral blood. Source of these receptors: a man aged 50 to 59 with acute or convalescent COVID-19. CDR3s include the opening cysteine and the closing phenylalanine or tryptophan. D genes are given only for firm matches. Size tells how often a clone was seen (once, few, many) or the class of an expanded clone, and some rows leave it out.

>11|-|TRBV29-1|TRBJ2-4|-
CSVGRVDIQYF
TGCAGCGTTGGCAGGGTTGACATTCAGTACTTC
>13|TRBD1|TRBV2|TRBJ1-1|-
CASDSTGFAEAFF
TGTGCCAGCGACTCGACAGGGTTCGCTGAAGCTTTCTTT
>18|TRBD2|TRBV7-6|TRBJ2-1|-
CASSFRPRLAGEFHEQFF
TGTGCCAGCAGCTTCCGGCCCCGACTAGCGGGGGAGTTCCATGAGCAGTTCTTC
>15|-|TRBV19|TRBJ1-2|-
CASSTPDLYPPGYTF
TGTGCCAGTAGTACACCGGACTTATACCCGCCTGGCTACACCTTC
>14|TRBD1|TRBV10-1|TRBJ2-1|-
CASSESTGGNEQFF
TGCGCCAGCAGTGAGTCGACAGGGGGCAATGAGCAGTTCTTC
>15|TRBD2|TRBV30|TRBJ2-7|-
CAWRNLAGVSYEQYF
TGTGCCTGGAGGAACCTAGCGGGAGTCTCCTACGAGCAGTACTTC
>16|TRBD1|TRBV14|TRBJ1-4|-
CASSRPGTGTNEKLFF
TGTGCCAGCAGCCGTCCCGGGACAGGAACTAATGAAAAACTGTTTTTT
>14|TRBD1|TRBV5-6|TRBJ1-2|-
CASSFLGQGAGDTF
TGTGCCAGCAGTTTCCTAGGACAGGGGGCCGGTGACACCTTC
>13|-|TRBV6-4|TRBJ1-4|-
CASSDSGNGKLFF
TGTGCCAGCAGTGATTCGGGTAACGGAAAACTGTTTTTT
>14|TRBD1|TRBV19|TRBJ2-1|-
CASSIGQGGNEQFF
TGTGCCAGTAGTATAGGACAGGGGGGTAATGAGCAGTTCTTC
>13|-|TRBV6-1|TRBJ1-2|-
CASSDPINYGYTF
TGTGCCAGCAGTGATCCTATAAACTATGGCTACACCTTC
>16|TRBD2|TRBV27|TRBJ2-1|few
CASSLFSSGSYNEQFF
TGTGCCAGCAGTTTATTTTCCAGCGGGAGTTATAATGAGCAGTTCTTC
>16|TRBD2|TRBV24-1|TRBJ2-1|-
CATSEVGEGLANEQFF
TGTGCCACCAGTGAGGTGGGAGAGGGACTAGCCAATGAGCAGTTCTTC
>13|-|TRBV15|TRBJ1-2|-
CATSRAGDYGYTF
TGTGCCACCAGCAGAGCAGGGGACTATGGCTACACCTTC
>14|-|TRBV5-5|TRBJ2-2|-
CASSLSSTTGELFF
TGTGCCAGCAGCTTGTCCAGTACAACCGGGGAGCTGTTTTTT